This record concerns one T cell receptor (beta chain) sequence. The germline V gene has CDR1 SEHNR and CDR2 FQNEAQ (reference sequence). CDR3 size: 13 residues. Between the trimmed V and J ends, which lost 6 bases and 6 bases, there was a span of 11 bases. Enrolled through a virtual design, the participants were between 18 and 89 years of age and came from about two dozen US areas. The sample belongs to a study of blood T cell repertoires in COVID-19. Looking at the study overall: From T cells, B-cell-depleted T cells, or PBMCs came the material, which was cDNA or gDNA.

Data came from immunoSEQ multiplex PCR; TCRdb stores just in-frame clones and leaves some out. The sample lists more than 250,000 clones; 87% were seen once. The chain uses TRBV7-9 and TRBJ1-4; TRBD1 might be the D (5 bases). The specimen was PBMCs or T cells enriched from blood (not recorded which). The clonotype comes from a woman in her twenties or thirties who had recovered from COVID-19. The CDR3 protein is CASSSGWDEKLFF. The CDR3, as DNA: TGTGCCAGCAGTTCAGGGTGGGATGAAAAACTGTTTTTT.